This T cell receptor beta chain was recovered during a study of control samples from healthy donors and cancer patients (dated by TCRdb to the early 2020s). Receptor libraries were prepared by the immunoSEQ multiplex PCR assay. The source is immuneACCESS, and TCRdb retained only in-frame sequences with V and J called. Part of the clones is not carried over; for the studies checked, unresolved V genes explain less than half of this, and the remainder is unexplained. The sample table records 100,000 to 150,000 clones; approximately 90% of these occur just once. Of the sample, approximately 9% falls within the top ten clones. A note on this clone: Its specific antigen is unknown. Base qualities are not at hand, and no much larger clone is one base apart.

The sequence came from a man younger than 30 in good health. Sequencing was performed on blood.

In nucleotides, the sequence is TGCGCCAGCAGCCCGGGAATCTTTGGCAGAGCGAACACTGAAGCTTTCTTT. Translated, it gives CASSPGIFGRANTEAFF. Recombination linked TRBV4-1 to TRBJ1-1; the D gene identity is not certain. V drops 4 bases and J drops 1 base, leaving 19 bases in between. CDR1 is given as MGHRA and CDR2 as YSYEKL, both from the germline V gene. The CDR3 spans 17 residues, from the cysteine through the phenylalanine. The only DNA kept is the CDR3, 51 bases in frame from the first base.